A selection of T cell receptor beta chains follows, all from one sample in a study of naive CD8 T cells in extremely preterm neonates. TCRdb's table, derived via immunoSEQ multiplex PCR, lists solely in-frame clones and lacks some. The sample has about 7,300 clones; 80% to 95% are singletons. Sequenced sample: naive CD8+ T cells from cord blood. The receptors were gathered from a newborn in good health. The CDR3 runs from the conserved cysteine through the conserved F or W. The order of the fields is clone size, D gene, J gene, V gene, CDR3 protein, CDR3 DNA. A D gene is named only where the DNA matches it firmly. Not all rows give a size; the values are once, few, many and, for expanded clones, a class.

clone_size: -; d_call: -; j_call: TRBJ2-1; v_call: TRBV6-1; cdr3_aa: CASSGARGVGYNEQFF; cdr3_nt: TGTGCCAGCAGTGGGGCCAGGGGAGTTGGCTACAATGAGCAGTTCTTC
clone_size: few; d_call: TRBD2; j_call: TRBJ2-7; v_call: TRBV4-1; cdr3_aa: CASSLAGGGNYEQYF; cdr3_nt: TGCGCCAGCAGCCTAGCGGGAGGAGGGAACTACGAGCAGTACTTC
clone_size: -; d_call: TRBD2; j_call: TRBJ2-3; v_call: TRBV7-9; cdr3_aa: CASSSRPRTSGGTDTQYF; cdr3_nt: TGTGCCAGCAGCTCCCGGCCTAGGACTAGCGGGGGCACAGATACGCAGTATTTT
clone_size: -; d_call: TRBD1; j_call: TRBJ2-7; v_call: TRBV6-5; cdr3_aa: CASSYSGQGYEQYF; cdr3_nt: TGTGCCAGCAGTTACTCGGGACAGGGCTACGAGCAGTACTTC
clone_size: -; d_call: TRBD1; j_call: TRBJ2-7; v_call: TRBV5-1; cdr3_aa: CASSPGTGGSYEQYF; cdr3_nt: TGCGCCAGCAGCCCCGGGACAGGGGGCTCCTACGAGCAGTACTTC
clone_size: once; d_call: -; j_call: TRBJ2-3; v_call: TRBV4-3; cdr3_aa: CASSQSSSEGTQYF; cdr3_nt: TGCGCCAGCAGCCAGTCCTCTAGCGAAGGAACGCAGTATTTT
clone_size: -; d_call: -; j_call: TRBJ2-7; v_call: TRBV7-2; cdr3_aa: CASSLANPRNEQYF; cdr3_nt: TGTGCCAGCAGCTTAGCGAACCCCAGGAACGAGCAGTACTTC
clone_size: -; d_call: -; j_call: TRBJ2-2; v_call: TRBV30; cdr3_aa: CAWSANTGELFF; cdr3_nt: TGTGCCTGGAGCGCGAACACCGGGGAGCTGTTTTTT
clone_size: -; d_call: TRBD1; j_call: TRBJ1-2; v_call: TRBV10-3; cdr3_aa: CAIGTGNGYTF; cdr3_nt: TGTGCCATCGGGACAGGGAATGGCTACACCTTC
clone_size: -; d_call: -; j_call: TRBJ2-1; v_call: TRBV30; cdr3_aa: CAWSVQGNEQFF; cdr3_nt: TGTGCCTGGAGTGTACAGGGCAATGAGCAGTTCTTC
clone_size: once; d_call: -; j_call: TRBJ1-1; v_call: TRBV30; cdr3_aa: CAWSVGVAEAFF; cdr3_nt: TGTGCCTGGAGTGTCGGTGTCGCTGAAGCTTTCTTT
clone_size: -; d_call: TRBD2; j_call: TRBJ2-2; v_call: TRBV11-3; cdr3_aa: CASSLLAGDTGELFF; cdr3_nt: TGTGCCAGCAGCTTACTAGCGGGAGACACCGGGGAGCTGTTTTTT
clone_size: -; d_call: -; j_call: TRBJ2-7; v_call: TRBV10-2; cdr3_aa: CASLASYEQYF; cdr3_nt: TGCGCCAGCCTAGCCTCCTACGAGCAGTACTTC
clone_size: -; d_call: TRBD2; j_call: TRBJ2-5; v_call: TRBV18; cdr3_aa: CASSPSRRGGQETQYF; cdr3_nt: TGTGCCAGCTCGCCCTCCCGACGGGGGGGGCAAGAGACCCAGTACTTC